This T cell receptor (beta chain) was found in a study of T cell responses to AZD1222 COVID-19 vaccine. This clone was observed a few times. Germline and junction disagree at one end, which may indicate a read error. In germline, CDR1 is SSHAT, CDR2 FNYEAQ (reference sequence). The CDR3 is 16 amino acids. The protocol was immunoSEQ multiplex PCR, while the TCRdb copy is restricted to in-frame clones and leaves out a portion. The table records over 65,000 clones, roughly 87% of them present only once. The starting material was peripheral blood, obtained 28 days after the second AZD1222 dose. The chain has TRBV7-7 and TRBJ2-1, with TRBD2 matching 7 bases. This receptor was identified in an adult who received the AZD1222 COVID-19 vaccine. Here the CDR3 DNA reads TGTGCTAGCAGCCCGAGCGGGGCCAGCTCTAACAATGAGCAGTTCTTC. Amino acids: CASSPSGASSNNEQFF. Full variable domain (rest looked up from reference TRBV7-7 and TRBJ2-1): GAGVSQSPRYKVTKRGQDVTLRCDPISSHATLYWYQQALGQGPEFLTYFNYEAQPDKSGLPSDRFSAERPEGSISTLTIQRTEQRDSAMYRCASSPSGASSNNEQFFGPGTRLTVL.